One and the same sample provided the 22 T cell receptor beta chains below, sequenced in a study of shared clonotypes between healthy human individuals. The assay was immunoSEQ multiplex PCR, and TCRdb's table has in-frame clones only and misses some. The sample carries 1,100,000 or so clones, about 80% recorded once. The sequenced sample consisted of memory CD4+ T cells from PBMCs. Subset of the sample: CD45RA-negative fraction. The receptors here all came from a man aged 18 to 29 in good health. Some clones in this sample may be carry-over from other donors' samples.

CDR3 amino acids: CASSPQGGKGYEQYF. The DNA of the CDR3 is TGTGCCAGCAGCCCCCAGGGGGGTAAGGGCTACGAGCAGTACTTC. J is TRBJ2-7 and V is TRBV9; tentative D call: TRBD1 (7 bases). Trimming removed 4 bases at V and 3 bases at J, with 17 bases between. The CDR3 loop spans 15 amino acids. The V gene's germline CDR1 is SGDLS and CDR2 YYNGEE.

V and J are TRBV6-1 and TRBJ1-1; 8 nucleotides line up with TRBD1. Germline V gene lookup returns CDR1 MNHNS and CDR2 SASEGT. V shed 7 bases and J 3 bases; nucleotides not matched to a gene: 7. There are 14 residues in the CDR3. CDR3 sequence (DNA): TGTGCCAGCACTAGGACAGGGTTGTACACTGAAGCTTTCTTT. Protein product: CASTRTGLYTEAFF.

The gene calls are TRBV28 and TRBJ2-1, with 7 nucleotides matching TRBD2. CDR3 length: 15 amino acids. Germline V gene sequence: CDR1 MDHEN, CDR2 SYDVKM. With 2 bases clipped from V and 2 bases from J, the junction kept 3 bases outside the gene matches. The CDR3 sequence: CASSLGRAAYNEQFF. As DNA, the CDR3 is TGTGCCAGCAGTTTAGGGAGGGCCGCCTACAATGAGCAGTTCTTC.

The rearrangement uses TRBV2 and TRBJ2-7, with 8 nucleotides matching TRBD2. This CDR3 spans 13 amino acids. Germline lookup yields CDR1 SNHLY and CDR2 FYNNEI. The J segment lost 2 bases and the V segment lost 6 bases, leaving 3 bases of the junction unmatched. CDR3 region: CASRPSGPYEQYF. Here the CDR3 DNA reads TGTGCCAGCAGGCCTAGCGGGCCCTACGAGCAGTACTTC.

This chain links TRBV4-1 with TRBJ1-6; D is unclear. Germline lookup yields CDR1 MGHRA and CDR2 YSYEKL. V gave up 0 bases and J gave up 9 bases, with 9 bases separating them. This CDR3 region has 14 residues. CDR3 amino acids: CASSQDPLGSPLHF. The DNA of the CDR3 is TGCGCCAGCAGCCAAGACCCACTGGGTTCACCCCTCCACTTT.

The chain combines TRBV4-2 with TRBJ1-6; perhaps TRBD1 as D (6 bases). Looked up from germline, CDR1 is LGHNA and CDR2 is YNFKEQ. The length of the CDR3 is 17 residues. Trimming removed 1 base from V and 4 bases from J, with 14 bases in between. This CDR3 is CASSQGTVTPYNSPLHF. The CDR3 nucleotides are TGTGCCAGCAGCCAAGGGACAGTCACACCTTATAATTCACCCCTCCACTTT.

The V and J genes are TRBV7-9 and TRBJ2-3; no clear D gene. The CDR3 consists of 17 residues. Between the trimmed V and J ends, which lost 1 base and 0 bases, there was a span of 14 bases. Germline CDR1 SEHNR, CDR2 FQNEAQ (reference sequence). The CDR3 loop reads CASSLGVWVTSTDTQYF. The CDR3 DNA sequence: TGTGCCAGCAGCTTAGGGGTGTGGGTCACTAGCACAGATACGCAGTATTTT. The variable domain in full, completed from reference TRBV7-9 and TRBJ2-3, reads DTGVSQNPRHKITKRGQNVTFRCDPISEHNRLYWYRQTLGQGPEFLTYFQNEAQLEKSRLLSDRFSAERPKGSFSTLEIQRTEQGDSAMYLCASSLGVWVTSTDTQYFGPGTRLTVL.

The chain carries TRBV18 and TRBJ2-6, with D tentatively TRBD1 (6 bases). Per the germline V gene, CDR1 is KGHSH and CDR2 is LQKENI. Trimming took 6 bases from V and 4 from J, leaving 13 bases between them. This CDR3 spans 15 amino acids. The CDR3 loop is CASSLQGSGANVLTF. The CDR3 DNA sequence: TGTGCCAGCTCGCTACAGGGCTCCGGGGCCAACGTCCTGACTTTC. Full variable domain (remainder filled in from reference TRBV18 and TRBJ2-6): NAGVMQNPRHLVRRRGQEARLRCSPMKGHSHVYWYRQLPEEGLKFMVYLQKENIIDESGMPKERFSAEFPKEGPSILRIQQVVRGDSAAYFCASSLQGSGANVLTFGAGSRLTVL.

CDR3 nucleotide sequence: TGTGCCAGCAGCCGGACAGTCTATGGCTACACCTTC. It encodes CASSRTVYGYTF. V usage is TRBV9 and J usage is TRBJ1-2; tentatively, D is TRBD1 (6 bases). The CDR3 contains 12 residues. Germline values: CDR1 SGDLS, CDR2 YYNGEE. With 4 bases removed from V and 4 bases from J, the gap between germline ends came to 8 bases.

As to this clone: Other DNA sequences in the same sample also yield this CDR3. The CDR3 DNA is TGCGCCAGCAGCTTGGCGTCCCGAGGAGAGACCCAGTACTTC. It specifies CASSLASRGETQYF. This chain links TRBV5-1 with TRBJ2-5; D call uncertain. The CDR3 spans 14 residues. Germline V gives CDR1 SGHRS, CDR2 YFSETQ. The ends were cut back, 0 bases at V and 4 bases at J, with 10 bases in the middle.

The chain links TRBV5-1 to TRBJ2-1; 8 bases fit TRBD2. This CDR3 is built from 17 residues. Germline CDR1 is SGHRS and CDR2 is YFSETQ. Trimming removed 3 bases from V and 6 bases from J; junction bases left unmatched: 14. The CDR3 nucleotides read TGCGCCAGCAGCTCCGAAGATATAGCGGGGCCGGGCAATGAGCAGTTCTTC. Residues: CASSSEDIAGPGNEQFF.

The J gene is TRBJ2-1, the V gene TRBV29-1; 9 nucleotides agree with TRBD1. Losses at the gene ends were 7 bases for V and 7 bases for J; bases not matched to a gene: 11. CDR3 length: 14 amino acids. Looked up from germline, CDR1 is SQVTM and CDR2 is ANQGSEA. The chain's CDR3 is CSGTPGQGLNEQFF. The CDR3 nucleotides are TGCAGCGGTACTCCGGGACAGGGACTAAATGAGCAGTTCTTC.

In DNA form, the CDR3 reads TGTGCCATCAGTGGGGGATTTTCCTACGAGCAGTACTTC. As protein: CAISGGFSYEQYF. The chain is built from TRBV10-3 and TRBJ2-7; D unresolved. CDR1 is ENHRY and CDR2 is SYGVKD in the germline V gene. There are 13 residues in the CDR3. V was shortened by 4 bases and J by 1 base, with 8 bases between the two germline ends.

CDR3 protein: CASSLTFISSYNEQFF. The DNA for the CDR3 is TGTGCCAGCAGCCTCACCTTCATAAGCTCCTACAATGAGCAGTTCTTC. The chain recombines TRBV5-8 with TRBJ2-1, with unresolved D. V dropped 4 bases and J dropped 0 bases, with 14 bases sitting between them. The CDR3 is 16 amino acids. Germline V gene sequence: CDR1 SGHTS, CDR2 YDEGEE. The full variable domain, completed using reference TRBV5-8 and TRBJ2-1, is EAGVTQSPTHLIKTRGQQATLRCSPISGHTSVYWYQQALGLGLQFLLWYDEGEERNRGNFPPRFSGRQFPNYSSELNVNALELEDSALYLCASSLTFISSYNEQFFGPGTRLTVL.

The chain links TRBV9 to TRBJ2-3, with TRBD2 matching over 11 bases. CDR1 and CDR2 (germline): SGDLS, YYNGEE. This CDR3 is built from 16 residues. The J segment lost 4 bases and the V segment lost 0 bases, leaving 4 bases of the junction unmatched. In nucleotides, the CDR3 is TGTGCCAGCAGCGTAGGGGGACTAGCGGCTGCAGATACGCAGTATTTT. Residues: CASSVGGLAAADTQYF.

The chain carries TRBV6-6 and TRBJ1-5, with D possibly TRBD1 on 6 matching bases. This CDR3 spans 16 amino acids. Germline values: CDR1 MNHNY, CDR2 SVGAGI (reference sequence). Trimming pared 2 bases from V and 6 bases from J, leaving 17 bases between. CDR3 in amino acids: CASSYPGEVLGQPQHF. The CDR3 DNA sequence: TGTGCCAGCAGTTACCCAGGGGAAGTATTGGGTCAGCCCCAGCATTTT.

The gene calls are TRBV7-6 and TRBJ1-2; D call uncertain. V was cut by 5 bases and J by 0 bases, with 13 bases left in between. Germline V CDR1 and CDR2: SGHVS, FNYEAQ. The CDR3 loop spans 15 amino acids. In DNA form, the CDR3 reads TGTGCCAGCAGCGCGTACAGTGGAGCTAACTATGGCTACACCTTC. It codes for CASSAYSGANYGYTF.

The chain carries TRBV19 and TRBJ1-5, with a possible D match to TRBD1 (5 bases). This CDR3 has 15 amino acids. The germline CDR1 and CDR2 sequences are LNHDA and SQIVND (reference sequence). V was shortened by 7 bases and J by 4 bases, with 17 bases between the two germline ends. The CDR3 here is CASTPGPAPNQPQHF. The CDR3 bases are TGTGCCAGTACTCCGGGGCCTGCTCCTAATCAGCCCCAGCATTTT.

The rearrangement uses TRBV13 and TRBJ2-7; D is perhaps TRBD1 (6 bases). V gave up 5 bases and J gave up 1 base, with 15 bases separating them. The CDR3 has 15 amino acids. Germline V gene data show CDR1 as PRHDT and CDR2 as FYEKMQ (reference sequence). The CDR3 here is CASSPPRQESYEQYF. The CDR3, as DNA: TGTGCCAGCAGCCCCCCCCGACAGGAATCCTACGAGCAGTACTTC.

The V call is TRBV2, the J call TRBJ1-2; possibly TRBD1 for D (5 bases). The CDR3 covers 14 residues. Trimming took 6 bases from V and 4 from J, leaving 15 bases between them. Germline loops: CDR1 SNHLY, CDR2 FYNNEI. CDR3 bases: TGTGCCAGCAGCTCGCAGGGATTGAGCTATGGCTACACCTTC. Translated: CASSSQGLSYGYTF. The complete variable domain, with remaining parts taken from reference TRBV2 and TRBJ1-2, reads EPEVTQTPSHQVTQMGQEVILRCVPISNHLYFYWYRQILGQKVEFLVSFYNNEISEKSEIFDDQFSVERPDGSNFTLKIRSTKLEDSAMYFCASSSQGLSYGYTFGSGTRLTVV.

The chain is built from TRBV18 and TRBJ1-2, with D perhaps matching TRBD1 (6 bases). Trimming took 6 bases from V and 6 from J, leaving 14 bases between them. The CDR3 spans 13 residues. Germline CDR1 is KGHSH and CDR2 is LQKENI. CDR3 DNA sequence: TGTGCCAGCTCCAACTCGCCAGGGGATGGCTACACCTTC. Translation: CASSNSPGDGYTF.

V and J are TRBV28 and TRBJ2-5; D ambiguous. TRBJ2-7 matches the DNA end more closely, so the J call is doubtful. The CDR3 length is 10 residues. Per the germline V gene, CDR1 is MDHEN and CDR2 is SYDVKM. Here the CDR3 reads CASSRYEQYF. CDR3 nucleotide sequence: TGTGCCAGCAGTCGCTACGAGCAGTACTTC.